The rows below give T cell receptor beta chains drawn from one sample of a study of blood T cells in healthy people across ages. TCRdb redid the calling of the 5' RACE reads with MiXCR, one entry per CDR3 protein. The data contain 1,500,000 or so distinct CDR3 sequences, under 55% of them singletons. The sample was blood. The receptors here all came from a young woman in good health. Each CDR3 is given with its conserved first and last residue. The order of the fields is clone size, V gene, D gene, J gene, CDR3 protein, CDR3 DNA. A D gene is named only where the DNA matches it firmly. The size of a clone is reported for some rows only, either as once, few or many, or as a class for expanded clones.

size: NA
V: TRBV12-3/TRBV12-4
D: NA
J: TRBJ2-5
CDR3: CASSLNGVAYDQYF
DNA: TGTGCCAGCAGTTTAAACGGGGTGGCATACGATCAGTACTTC

size: NA
V: TRBV6-2/TRBV6-3
D: NA
J: TRBJ2-7
CDR3: CASSAVGTQSYEQYF
DNA: TGTGCCAGCAGTGCCGTCGGGACTCAATCCTACGAGCAGTACTTC

size: few
V: TRBV7-2
D: TRBD1
J: TRBJ2-1
CDR3: CASRKTGIYNEQFF
DNA: TGTGCCAGCAGAAAGACAGGGATCTACAATGAGCAGTTCTTC

size: NA
V: TRBV5-1
D: TRBD1
J: TRBJ1-6
CDR3: CASSLGDRTNSPLHF
DNA: TGCGCCAGCAGCTTAGGGGACAGAACTAATTCACCCCTCCACTTT

size: once
V: TRBV7-2
D: NA
J: TRBJ2-7
CDR3: CASSTQNYEQYF
DNA: TGTGCCAGCAGCACACAAAACTACGAGCAGTACTTC

size: few
V: TRBV27
D: TRBD1
J: TRBJ2-7
CDR3: CASSLFPGQTYEQYF
DNA: TGTGCCAGCAGTTTATTCCCGGGACAGACCTACGAGCAGTACTTC

size: NA
V: TRBV7-9
D: NA
J: TRBJ2-7
CDR3: CASSFVTSYEQYF
DNA: TGTGCCAGCAGCTTTGTAACCTCTTACGAGCAGTACTTC

size: NA
V: TRBV3-1
D: NA
J: TRBJ2-3
CDR3: CASSFGRANGDTQYF
DNA: TGTGCCAGCAGCTTCGGACGGGCCAATGGAGATACGCAGTATTTT

size: few
V: TRBV25-1
D: NA
J: TRBJ2-7
CDR3: CASSGGQRGPYEQYF
DNA: TGTGCCAGCAGTGGGGGACAGCGGGGTCCCTACGAGCAGTACTTC

size: NA
V: TRBV4-1
D: NA
J: TRBJ2-1
CDR3: CASSQEGFNEQFF
DNA: TGCGCCAGCAGCCAAGAGGGATTCAATGAGCAGTTCTTC

size: NA
V: TRBV6-6
D: NA
J: TRBJ1-5
CDR3: CASSYGQTSNQPQHF
DNA: TGTGCCAGCAGTTACGGTCAGACTAGCAATCAGCCCCAGCATTTT

size: few
V: TRBV7-8
D: NA
J: TRBJ1-5
CDR3: CASSPLSSFQPQHF
DNA: TGTGCCAGCAGCCCGCTTTCGTCTTTCCAGCCCCAGCATTTT

size: NA
V: TRBV4-2
D: TRBD2
J: TRBJ2-3
CDR3: CASSLSLAGDTQYF
DNA: TGTGCCAGCAGCCTCAGTCTAGCGGGAGATACGCAGTATTTT

size: NA
V: TRBV6-6
D: NA
J: TRBJ1-5
CDR3: CASSYDSGGRNQPQHF
DNA: TGTGCCAGCAGTTACGATTCGGGGGGGCGCAATCAGCCCCAGCATTTT

size: many
V: TRBV4-3
D: TRBD2
J: TRBJ2-1
CDR3: CASSQLAGVYNEQFF
DNA: TGTGCCAGCAGCCAACTAGCGGGAGTCTACAATGAGCAGTTCTTC

size: NA
V: TRBV6-6
D: NA
J: TRBJ1-5
CDR3: CASTWGSNQPQHF
DNA: TGTGCCAGCACCTGGGGTAGCAATCAGCCCCAGCATTTT

size: NA
V: TRBV7-2
D: TRBD2
J: TRBJ2-5
CDR3: CASLLSGGAGETQYF
DNA: TGTGCCAGCCTCCTAAGCGGGGGGGCTGGAGAGACCCAGTACTTC

size: NA
V: TRBV19
D: NA
J: TRBJ1-3
CDR3: CASSRPGSSGNTIYF
DNA: TGTGCCAGTAGTCGGCCAGGGAGCTCTGGAAACACCATATATTTT

size: NA
V: TRBV5-1
D: NA
J: TRBJ1-2
CDR3: CASSLMDGHGYTF
DNA: TGCGCCAGCAGCTTGATGGACGGACATGGCTACACCTTC

size: NA
V: TRBV7-8
D: TRBD2
J: TRBJ2-1
CDR3: CASSPHRLAGRVESYNEQFF
DNA: TGTGCCAGCAGCCCCCACAGACTAGCGGGTAGAGTGGAGTCCTACAATGAGCAGTTCTTC

size: few
V: TRBV5-1
D: TRBD1
J: TRBJ1-2
CDR3: CASSPGQGFGYTF
DNA: TGCGCCAGCAGTCCGGGACAGGGCTTTGGCTACACCTTC

size: NA
V: TRBV29-1
D: NA
J: TRBJ2-3
CDR3: CSVDMGANTETQYF
DNA: TGCAGCGTTGATATGGGGGCCAACACAGAGACGCAGTATTTT

size: few
V: TRBV29-1
D: NA
J: TRBJ2-1
CDR3: CSVGFVGGEQFF
DNA: TGCAGCGTTGGGTTCGTGGGTGGGGAGCAGTTCTTC

size: NA
V: TRBV2
D: TRBD1
J: TRBJ1-5
CDR3: CASSGGTVSQPQHF
DNA: TGTGCCAGCAGCGGTGGGACAGTCAGTCAGCCCCAGCATTTT

size: NA
V: TRBV25-1
D: NA
J: TRBJ2-5
CDR3: CASSEGSGVQETQYF
DNA: TGTGCCAGCAGTGAAGGTTCTGGGGTGCAAGAGACCCAGTACTTC

size: NA
V: TRBV7-2
D: NA
J: TRBJ1-2
CDR3: CASSSRAHYGYTF
DNA: TGTGCCAGCAGCTCAAGGGCCCACTATGGCTACACCTTC

size: NA
V: TRBV20-1
D: NA
J: TRBJ2-7
CDR3: CSAKAQAPKGVQYF
DNA: TGCAGTGCCAAAGCTCAGGCACCTAAGGGGGTGCAGTACTTC

size: NA
V: TRBV7-2
D: NA
J: TRBJ1-2
CDR3: CASSLQGISYGYTF
DNA: TGTGCCAGCAGCTTACAGGGTATTAGCTATGGCTACACCTTC

size: NA
V: TRBV7-2
D: NA
J: TRBJ1-4
CDR3: CASSLAGGSSEEKLFF
DNA: TGTGCCAGCAGCTTAGCCGGGGGCAGTTCTGAGGAAAAACTGTTTTTT

size: NA
V: TRBV6-1
D: NA
J: TRBJ2-7
CDR3: CASSTTGIEQYF
DNA: TGTGCCAGCAGTACCACAGGGATCGAGCAGTACTTC

size: few
V: TRBV11-3
D: TRBD2
J: TRBJ2-3
CDR3: CASSLRTSAVADTQYF
DNA: TGTGCCAGCAGCCTCCGGACTAGCGCGGTCGCAGATACGCAGTATTTT

size: few
V: TRBV4-3
D: TRBD1
J: TRBJ2-1
CDR3: CANSYTGGSNEQFF
DNA: TGCGCCAACAGCTATACAGGGGGGTCCAATGAGCAGTTCTTC

size: NA
V: TRBV20-1
D: NA
J: TRBJ2-5
CDR3: CSAGRAGYQETQYF
DNA: TGCAGTGCTGGAAGGGCAGGTTACCAAGAGACCCAGTACTTC

size: NA
V: TRBV6-5
D: NA
J: TRBJ2-5
CDR3: CASSYADQETQYF
DNA: TGTGCCAGCAGTTACGCAGACCAAGAGACCCAGTACTTC

size: NA
V: TRBV12-3/TRBV12-4
D: TRBD2
J: TRBJ2-3
CDR3: CASRIAGARADTQYF
DNA: TGTGCCAGCAGAATAGCGGGAGCCCGCGCAGATACGCAGTATTTT

size: few
V: TRBV6-2/TRBV6-3
D: NA
J: TRBJ1-4
CDR3: CASSYSGRNEKLFF
DNA: TGTGCCAGCAGTTACTCCGGGCGGAATGAAAAACTGTTTTTT

size: NA
V: TRBV6-5
D: TRBD1
J: TRBJ2-5
CDR3: CASTYSGDSQETQYF
DNA: TGTGCCAGCACCTACAGTGGGGACAGTCAAGAGACCCAGTACTTC

size: NA
V: TRBV25-1
D: TRBD1
J: TRBJ2-1
CDR3: CASSESGGRSYNEQFF
DNA: TGTGCCAGCAGTGAATCAGGGGGACGCTCCTACAATGAGCAGTTCTTC

size: few
V: TRBV12-3/TRBV12-4
D: NA
J: TRBJ1-2
CDR3: CASSLGGPGYTF
DNA: TGTGCCAGCAGTTTGGGGGGCCCTGGCTACACCTTC

size: NA
V: TRBV29-1
D: TRBD2
J: TRBJ2-7
CDR3: CSVVLAGAYEQYF
DNA: TGCAGCGTTGTTCTAGCGGGAGCCTACGAGCAGTACTTC

size: few
V: TRBV4-3
D: TRBD2
J: TRBJ2-1
CDR3: CASSQAAGGGNEQFF
DNA: TGCGCCAGCAGCCAAGCAGCGGGAGGCGGGAATGAGCAGTTCTTC

size: NA
V: TRBV27
D: NA
J: TRBJ2-2
CDR3: CASSLYDDTGELFF
DNA: TGTGCCAGCTCCCTTTACGATGACACCGGGGAGCTGTTTTTT

size: many
V: TRBV19
D: TRBD2
J: TRBJ2-1
CDR3: CASSPTSGGFNEQFF
DNA: TGTGCCAGTAGTCCGACTAGCGGGGGGTTCAATGAGCAGTTCTTC

size: NA
V: TRBV24-1
D: NA
J: TRBJ1-2
CDR3: CATSPRREGYTF
DNA: TGTGCCACCTCCCCTCGCAGGGAAGGCTACACCTTC

size: few
V: TRBV7-9
D: NA
J: TRBJ2-1
CDR3: CASSITGNNEQFF
DNA: TGTGCCAGCAGCATTACAGGGAACAATGAGCAGTTCTTC

size: NA
V: TRBV20-1
D: NA
J: TRBJ2-7
CDR3: CSATIRGASYEQYF
DNA: TGCAGTGCTACCATTAGGGGGGCCTCCTACGAGCAGTACTTC

size: NA
V: TRBV14
D: NA
J: TRBJ2-1
CDR3: CASSADIGSYNEQFF
DNA: TGTGCCAGCAGCGCGGACATAGGCTCCTACAATGAGCAGTTCTTC